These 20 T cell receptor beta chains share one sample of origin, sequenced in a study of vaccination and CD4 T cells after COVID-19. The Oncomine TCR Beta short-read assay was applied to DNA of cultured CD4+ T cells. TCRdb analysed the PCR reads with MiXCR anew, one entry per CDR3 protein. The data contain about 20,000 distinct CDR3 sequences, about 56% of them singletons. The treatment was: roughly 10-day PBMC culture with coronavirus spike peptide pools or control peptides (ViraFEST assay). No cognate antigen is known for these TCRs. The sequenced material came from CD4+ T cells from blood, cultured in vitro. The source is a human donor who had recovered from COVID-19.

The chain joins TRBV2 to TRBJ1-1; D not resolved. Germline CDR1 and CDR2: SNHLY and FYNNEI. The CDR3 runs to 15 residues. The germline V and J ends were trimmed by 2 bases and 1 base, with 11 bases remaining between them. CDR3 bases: TGTGCCAGCAGTGAACCTCTCGGCGCGAACACTGAAGCTTTCTTT. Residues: CASSEPLGANTEAFF.

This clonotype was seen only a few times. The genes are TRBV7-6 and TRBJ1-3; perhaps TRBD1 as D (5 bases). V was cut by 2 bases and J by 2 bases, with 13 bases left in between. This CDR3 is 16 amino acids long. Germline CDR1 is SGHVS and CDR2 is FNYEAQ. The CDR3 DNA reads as TGTGCCAGCAGCTTAAATACCGGCAGGGCTGGAAACACCATATATTTT. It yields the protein CASSLNTGRAGNTIYF.

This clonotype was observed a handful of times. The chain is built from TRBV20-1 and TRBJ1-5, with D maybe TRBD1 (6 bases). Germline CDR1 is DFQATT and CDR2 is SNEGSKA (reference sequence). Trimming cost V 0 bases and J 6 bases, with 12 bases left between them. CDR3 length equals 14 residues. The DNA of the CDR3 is TGCAGTGCTAGAGACAGGGGAATGTTTCAGCCCCAGCATTTT. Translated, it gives CSARDRGMFQPQHF.

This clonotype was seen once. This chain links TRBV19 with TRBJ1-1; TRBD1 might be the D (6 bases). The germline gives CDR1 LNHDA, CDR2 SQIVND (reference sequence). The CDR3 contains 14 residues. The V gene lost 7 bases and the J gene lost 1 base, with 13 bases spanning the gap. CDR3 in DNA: TGTGCCAGTATCCCGGGACACGGGAACACTGAAGCTTTCTTT. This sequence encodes CASIPGHGNTEAFF.

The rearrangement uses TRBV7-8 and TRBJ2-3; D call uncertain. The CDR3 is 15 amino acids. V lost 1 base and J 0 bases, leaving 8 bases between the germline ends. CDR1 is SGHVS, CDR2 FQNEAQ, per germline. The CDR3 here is CASSLVGSSTDTQYF. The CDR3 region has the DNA TGTGCCAGCAGCTTAGTGGGCAGTAGCACAGATACGCAGTATTTT.

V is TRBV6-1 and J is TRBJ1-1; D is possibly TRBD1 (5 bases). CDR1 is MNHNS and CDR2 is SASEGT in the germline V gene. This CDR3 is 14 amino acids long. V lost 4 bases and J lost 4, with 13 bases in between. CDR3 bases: TGTGCCAGCAGTGCCCAGGGCGCCGGCACTGAAGCTTTCTTT. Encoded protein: CASSAQGAGTEAFF.

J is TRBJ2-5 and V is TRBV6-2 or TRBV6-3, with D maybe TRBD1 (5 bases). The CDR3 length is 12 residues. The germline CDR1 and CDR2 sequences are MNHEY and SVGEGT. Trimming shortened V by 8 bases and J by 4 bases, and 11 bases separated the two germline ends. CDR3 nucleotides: TGTGCCAGCCGACAGCCTCTAGAGACCCAGTACTTC. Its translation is CASRQPLETQYF.

CDR3 bases: TGTGCCAGCAGTTTAACCCCCCAGGGTATGGGCAATCAGCCCCAGCATTTT. It specifies CASSLTPQGMGNQPQHF. The chain couples TRBV27 to TRBJ1-5; D perhaps matches TRBD1 (5 bases). Germline CDR1 and CDR2: MNHEY and SMNVEV (reference sequence). The CDR3 consists of 17 residues. V was clipped by 2 bases and J by 2 bases, with 16 bases between them.

The CDR3 coding sequence is TGTGCCAGTAGTATAGGGGCGACTAGCGACCCACAAGAGACCCAGTACTTC. Translating it yields CASSIGATSDPQETQYF. The chain links TRBV19 to TRBJ2-5, with 8 bases that match TRBD2. The CDR3 length is 17 residues. Germline loops: CDR1 LNHDA, CDR2 SQIVND (reference sequence). With V trimmed by 1 base and J by 2 bases, 9 bases remained unmatched.

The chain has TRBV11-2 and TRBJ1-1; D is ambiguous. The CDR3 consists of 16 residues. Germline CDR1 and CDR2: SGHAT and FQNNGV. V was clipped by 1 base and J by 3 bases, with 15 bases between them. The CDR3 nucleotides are TGTGCCAGCAGCTTAGTTCCCGACTCGAGTTACACTGAAGCTTTCTTT. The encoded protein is CASSLVPDSSYTEAFF. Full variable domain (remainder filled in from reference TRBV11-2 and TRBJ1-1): EAGVAQSPRYKIIEKRQSVAFWCNPISGHATLYWYQQILGQGPKLLIQFQNNGVVDDSQLPKDRFSAERLKGVDSTLKIQPAKLEDSAVYLCASSLVPDSSYTEAFFGQGTRLTVV.

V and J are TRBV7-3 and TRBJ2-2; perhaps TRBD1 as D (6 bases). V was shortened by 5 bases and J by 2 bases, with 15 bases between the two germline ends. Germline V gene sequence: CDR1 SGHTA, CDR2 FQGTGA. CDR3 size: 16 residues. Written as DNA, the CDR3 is TGTGCCAGCAGCCTGGACAGTCCAATAAACACCGGGGAGCTGTTTTTT. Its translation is CASSLDSPINTGELFF.

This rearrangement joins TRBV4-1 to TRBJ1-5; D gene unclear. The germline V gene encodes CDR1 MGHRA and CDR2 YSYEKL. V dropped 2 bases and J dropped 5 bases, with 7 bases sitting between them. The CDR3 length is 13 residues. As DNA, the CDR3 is TGCGCCAGCAGCCAACAAGGCGATCAGCCCCAGCATTTT. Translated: CASSQQGDQPQHF.

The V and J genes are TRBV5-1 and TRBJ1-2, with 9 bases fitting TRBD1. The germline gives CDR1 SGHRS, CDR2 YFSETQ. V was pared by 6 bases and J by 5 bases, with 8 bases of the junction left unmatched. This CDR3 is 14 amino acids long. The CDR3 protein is CASTTVTGGYGYTF. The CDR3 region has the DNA TGCGCCAGCACCACGGTGACAGGGGGGTATGGCTACACCTTC. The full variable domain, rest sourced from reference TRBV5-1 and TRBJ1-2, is KAGVTQTPRYLIKTRGQQVTLSCSPISGHRSVSWYQQTPGQGLQFLFEYFSETQRNKGNFPGRFSGRQFSNSRSEMNVSTLELGDSALYLCASTTVTGGYGYTFGSGTRLTVV.

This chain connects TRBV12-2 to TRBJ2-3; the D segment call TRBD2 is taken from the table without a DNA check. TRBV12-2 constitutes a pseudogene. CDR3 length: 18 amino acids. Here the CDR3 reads CASRLTEWGRDRTDTQYF. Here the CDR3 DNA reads TGTGCAAGTCGCCTTACCGAATGGGGGAGGGATCGCACAGATACGCAGTATTTT.

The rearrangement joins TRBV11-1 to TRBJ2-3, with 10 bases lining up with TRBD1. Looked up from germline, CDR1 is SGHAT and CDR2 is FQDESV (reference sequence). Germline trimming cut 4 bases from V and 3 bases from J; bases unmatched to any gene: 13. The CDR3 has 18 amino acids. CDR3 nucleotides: TGTGCCAGCAGCTCACCCCCGGGACAGGGGTTCGGGACAGATACGCAGTATTTT. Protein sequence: CASSSPPGQGFGTDTQYF.

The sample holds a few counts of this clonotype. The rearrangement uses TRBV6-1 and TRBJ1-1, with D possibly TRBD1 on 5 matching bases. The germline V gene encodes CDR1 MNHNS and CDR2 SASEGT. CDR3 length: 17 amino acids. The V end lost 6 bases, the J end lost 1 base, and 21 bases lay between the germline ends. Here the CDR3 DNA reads TGTGCCAGCAGGCCTGCCGGGGCCAGCGACTCGAACACTGAAGCTTTCTTT. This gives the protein CASRPAGASDSNTEAFF.

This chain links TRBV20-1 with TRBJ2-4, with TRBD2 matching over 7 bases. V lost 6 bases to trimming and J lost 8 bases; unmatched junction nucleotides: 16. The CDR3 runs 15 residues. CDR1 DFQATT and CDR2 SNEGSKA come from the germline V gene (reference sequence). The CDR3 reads CSAFGLEGPRDIQYF. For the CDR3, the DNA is TGCAGTGCGTTCGGACTAGAAGGGCCCCGGGACATTCAGTACTTC.

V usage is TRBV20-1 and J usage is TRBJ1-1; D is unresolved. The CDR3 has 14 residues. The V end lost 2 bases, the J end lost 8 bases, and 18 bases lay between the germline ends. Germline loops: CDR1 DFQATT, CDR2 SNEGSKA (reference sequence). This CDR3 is CSARIIGQSEEAFF. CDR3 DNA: TGCAGTGCTAGAATAATAGGGCAGTCGGAAGAAGCTTTCTTT.

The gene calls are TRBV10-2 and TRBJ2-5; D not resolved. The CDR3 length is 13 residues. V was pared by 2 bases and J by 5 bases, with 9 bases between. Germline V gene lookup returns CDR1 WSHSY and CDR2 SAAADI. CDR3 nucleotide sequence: TGCGCCAGCAGTGAGATCGACCGGGAGACCCAGTACTTC. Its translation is CASSEIDRETQYF.

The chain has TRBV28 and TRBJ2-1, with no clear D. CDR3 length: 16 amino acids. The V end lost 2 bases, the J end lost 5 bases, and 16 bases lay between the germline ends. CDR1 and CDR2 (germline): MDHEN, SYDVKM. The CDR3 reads CASSLPRLHINNEQFF. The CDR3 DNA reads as TGTGCCAGCAGTTTACCTAGGCTACACATTAACAATGAGCAGTTCTTC.